This T cell receptor beta chain is drawn from a study of graft-versus-host responses after intestinal transplantation. Turning to the study itself: Those transplanted obtained multivisceral, liver-intestinal, or isolated intestinal grafts. The whole recipient group had anti-thymocyte globulin induction followed by tacrolimus and steroids for around 3 years. General study results and limits: Where graft-donor T cell macrochimerism was present, patients had high graft-versus-host to host-versus-graft clonal ratios in allografts. Ileal or blood samples showed some GvH clones first, and such clones were also found in recipient marrow.

The protocol was immunoSEQ multiplex PCR, while the TCRdb copy is restricted to in-frame clones and leaves out a portion. This table has about 9,300 clones, approximately 89% appearing once. As concerns this clone: The antigen is undetermined.

This CDR3 comprises 14 residues. Germline CDR1 and CDR2: MNHEY and SMNVEV (reference sequence). Losses at the gene ends were 4 bases for V and 4 bases for J; bases not matched to a gene: 5. The TCR was taken from a human patient who received an intestinal transplant, so some T cells may come from the graft donor. The chain recombines TRBV27 with TRBJ2-7; 9 positions match TRBD2. The source was PBMCs, collected approximately 47 days after intestinal transplant. The CDR3 loop is CASSSSGLAYEQYF. The CDR3 region has the DNA TGTGCCAGCAGTTCCTCGGGACTAGCTTACGAGCAGTACTTC.